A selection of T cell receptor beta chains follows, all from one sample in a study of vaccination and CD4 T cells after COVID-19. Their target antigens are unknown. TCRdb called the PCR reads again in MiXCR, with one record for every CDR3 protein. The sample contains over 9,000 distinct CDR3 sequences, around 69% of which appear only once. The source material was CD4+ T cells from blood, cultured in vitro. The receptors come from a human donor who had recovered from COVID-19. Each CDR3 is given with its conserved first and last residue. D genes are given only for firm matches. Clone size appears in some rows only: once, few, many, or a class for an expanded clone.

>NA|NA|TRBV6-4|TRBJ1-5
TGTGCCAGCAGTGACGGACTTGGCAATCAGCCCCAGCATTTT
CASSDGLGNQPQHF
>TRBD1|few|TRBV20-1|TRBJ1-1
TGCAGTGCTAGAGATCCCAGACAGGGGTACACTGAAGCTTTCTTT
CSARDPRQGYTEAFF
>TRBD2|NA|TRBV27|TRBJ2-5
TGTGCCAGCAGTCCCCGCCGTGACAGCGGGGGGGCGGAGACCCAGTACTTC
CASSPRRDSGGAETQYF
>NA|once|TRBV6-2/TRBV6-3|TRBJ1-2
TGTGCCAGCAGTTACCGGATGACAGCGAACTATGGCTACACCTTC
CASSYRMTANYGYTF
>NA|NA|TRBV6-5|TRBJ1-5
TGTGCCAGCAGTTACCTAGATCAGCCCCAGCATTTT
CASSYLDQPQHF
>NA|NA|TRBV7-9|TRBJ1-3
TGTGCCAGCACCATAGAGCCTACTGGAAACACCATATATTTT
CASTIEPTGNTIYF
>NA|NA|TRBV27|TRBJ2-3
TGTGCCAGCAGGCGGGGACTCCAACTCACAGATACGCAGTATTTT
CASRRGLQLTDTQYF
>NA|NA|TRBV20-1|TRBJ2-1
TGCAGTGCTAGTGATACGAGGGGCAAGAGCGATGAGCAGTTCTTC
CSASDTRGKSDEQFF
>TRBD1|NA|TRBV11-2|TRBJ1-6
TGTGCCAGCAGCTCCGACAGGGGGATTAGGTCACCCCTCCACTTT
CASSSDRGIRSPLHF
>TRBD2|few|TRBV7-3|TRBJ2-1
TGTGCCAGCAGCTCGACTAGCGGGAGTTACCATGAGCAGTTCTTC
CASSSTSGSYHEQFF
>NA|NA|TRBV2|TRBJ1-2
TGTGCCAGCAGACGAGAAAACTACAGCTACACCTTC
CASRRENYSYTF
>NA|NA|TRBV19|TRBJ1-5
TGTGCCAGTAGTACAGGGGAGGATCAGCCCCAGCATTTT
CASSTGEDQPQHF
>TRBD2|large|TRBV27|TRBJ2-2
TGTGCCAGCAGGGGACTAGCCCCGAACACCGGGGAGCTGTTTTTT
CASRGLAPNTGELFF
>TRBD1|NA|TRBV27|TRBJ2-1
TGTGCCAGCAGTCCAGCCCTCCTGGGACAGGGGTTCAATGAGCAGTTCTTC
CASSPALLGQGFNEQFF
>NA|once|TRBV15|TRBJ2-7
TGTGCCACCAGCAGAGAGATGGGGTACGAGCAGTACTTC
CATSREMGYEQYF
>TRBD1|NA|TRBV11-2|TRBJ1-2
TGTGCCAGCAGTAGGGACAGGGCTTCTGGCTACACCTTC
CASSRDRASGYTF
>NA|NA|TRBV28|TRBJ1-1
TGTGCCAGCAGTACTAATGCCGGGAGGGACACTGAAGCTTTCTTT
CASSTNAGRDTEAFF
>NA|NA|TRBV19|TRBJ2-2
TGTGCCAGTAGTCGACAGATAAACACCGGGGAGCTGTTTTTT
CASSRQINTGELFF
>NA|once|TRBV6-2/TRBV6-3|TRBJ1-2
TGTGCCAGCAGATCGACCTTCAGAGGGTCAAACTATGGCTACACCTTC
CASRSTFRGSNYGYTF
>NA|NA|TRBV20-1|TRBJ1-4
TGCAGTGCTAGAGAGGGAGGCCAAGGAGGGGGTGAAAAACTGTTTTTT
CSAREGGQGGGEKLFF
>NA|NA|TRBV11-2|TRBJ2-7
TGTGCCAGCAGCTTAGCCACCTACTACGAGCAGTACTTC
CASSLATYYEQYF
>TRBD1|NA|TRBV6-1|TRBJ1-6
TGTGCCAGCAGTGCCCAGGGGGGCTCCTATAATTCACCCCTCCACTTT
CASSAQGGSYNSPLHF
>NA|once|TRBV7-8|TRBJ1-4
TGTGCCAGCAGCTCCAATAGGATCTCCCCCCCTGAAAAACTGTTTTTT
CASSSNRISPPEKLFF
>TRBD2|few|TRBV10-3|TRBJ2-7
TGTGCCATCAGTGGGACTAGCGCGCCCTACGAGCAGTACTTC
CAISGTSAPYEQYF